A selection of T cell receptor beta chains follows, all from one sample in a study of post-analysis software for immune sequencing data. MiXCR was run by TCRdb on the PCR reads, yielding one entry per CDR3 protein. The sample holds over 300,000 distinct CDR3 sequences, about a third seen once. Specimen: blood. These receptor sequences come from a girl under 18 with multiple sclerosis. CDR3s include the opening cysteine and the closing phenylalanine or tryptophan. D genes are given only for firm matches. Size values are once, few and many counts, or a class for expanded clones, and some rows have none.

V	J	size	D	CDR3	DNA
TRBV6-1	TRBJ2-7	-	TRBD1	CASSGTGIVSRSSYEQYF	TGTGCCAGCAGCGGGACAGGGATTGTCTCCAGGAGCTCCTACGAGCAGTACTTC
TRBV11-2	TRBJ2-4	-	-	CASSFNQGNIQYF	TGTGCCAGCAGTTTTAACCAGGGGAACATTCAGTACTTC
TRBV28	TRBJ1-2	-	TRBD1	CASSVTGEPYGYTF	TGTGCCAGCAGCGTTACAGGGGAGCCCTATGGCTACACCTTC
TRBV15	TRBJ2-5	-	-	CATSRDTTLQETQYF	TGTGCCACCAGCAGAGATACGACCCTCCAAGAGACCCAGTACTTC
TRBV20-1	TRBJ1-2	-	-	CSTRVAGSNYGYTF	TGCAGTACTAGGGTAGCCGGCAGTAACTATGGCTACACCTTC
TRBV28	TRBJ1-1	few	-	CASSLYPETEAFF	TGTGCCAGCAGTTTATACCCGGAGACTGAAGCTTTCTTT
TRBV20-1	TRBJ2-1	few	TRBD1	CSARETGGTYNEQFF	TGCAGTGCTAGAGAGACAGGGGGCACCTACAATGAGCAGTTCTTC
TRBV15	TRBJ1-6	many	TRBD1	CATSRTRQGINSPLHF	TGTGCCACCAGCAGAACTCGACAGGGTATCAATTCACCCCTCCACTTT
TRBV6-5	TRBJ1-2	few	-	CASSKNSAGYTF	TGTGCCAGCAGTAAGAACTCTGCTGGCTACACCTTC
TRBV12-3/TRBV12-4	TRBJ2-3	-	TRBD2	CASSLRRGADAQYF	TGTGCCAGCAGTTTGAGGCGGGGGGCAGATGCGCAGTATTTT
TRBV6-4	TRBJ2-5	-	TRBD2	CASSDSSGGYNEQYF	TGTGCCAGCAGTGACTCTAGCGGGGGGTACAATGAGCAGTACTTC
TRBV12-3/TRBV12-4	TRBJ2-4	few	-	CASVGPTKNIQYF	TGTGCCAGTGTGGGGCCTACGAAAAACATTCAGTACTTC
TRBV11-1	TRBJ2-1	few	-	CASSFTSPNEQFF	TGTGCCAGCAGCTTCACTAGCCCCAATGAGCAGTTCTTC
TRBV20-1	TRBJ2-1	-	TRBD2	CSADQGLADSEQFF	TGCAGTGCTGACCAGGGACTAGCGGACAGTGAGCAGTTCTTC
TRBV7-8	TRBJ2-7	-	-	CASSVHPGSQTYEQYF	TGTGCCAGCAGTGTACATCCAGGTTCCCAAACCTACGAGCAGTACTTC
TRBV7-3	TRBJ1-2	-	-	CASSLGVGPDYGYTF	TGTGCCAGCAGCTTAGGGGTAGGGCCGGACTATGGCTACACCTTC
TRBV20-1	TRBJ2-7	few	-	CSARALRSYEQYF	TGCAGTGCTAGGGCCCTGCGTTCCTACGAGCAGTACTTC
TRBV5-1	TRBJ1-2	few	-	CASSPTPKKGGYTF	TGCGCCAGCAGCCCGACCCCAAAGAAGGGAGGCTACACCTTC
TRBV28	TRBJ1-5	-	TRBD1	CASSLSRTGYFNQPQHF	TGTGCCAGCAGTTTATCCAGGACAGGCTATTTCAATCAGCCCCAGCATTTT
TRBV12-3/TRBV12-4	TRBJ1-5	-	TRBD1	CASSTRTGVGPQHF	TGTGCCAGCAGTACCCGGACAGGGGTTGGGCCCCAGCATTTT
TRBV10-3	TRBJ2-3	few	TRBD2	CAISDPGKTSGVTDTQYF	TGTGCCATCAGTGACCCGGGAAAGACTAGCGGGGTCACAGATACGCAGTATTTT
TRBV9	TRBJ2-1	few	-	CASSAGRTREQFF	TGTGCCAGCAGCGCTGGAAGGACGCGGGAGCAGTTCTTC
TRBV6-5	TRBJ1-2	few	TRBD1	CASSSIRGPSYGYTF	TGTGCCAGCAGCTCTATCAGGGGGCCGAGCTATGGCTACACCTTC
TRBV6-5	TRBJ2-7	-	-	CASSYSTVGRTSYEQYF	TGTGCCAGCAGTTACTCGACGGTTGGCAGGACTTCCTACGAGCAGTACTTC
TRBV5-1	TRBJ2-5	-	TRBD2	CASSLRLAGALQETQYF	TGCGCCAGCAGCTTGCGCCTAGCGGGGGCCCTCCAAGAGACCCAGTACTTC
TRBV20-1	TRBJ1-6	-	-	CSARDLGGDGSPLHF	TGCAGTGCTAGAGATCTCGGAGGGGATGGTTCACCCCTCCACTTT
TRBV6-5	TRBJ1-2	-	-	CASSSGWGGYTF	TGTGCCAGCAGTTCAGGGTGGGGTGGCTACACCTTC
TRBV4-2	TRBJ1-3	-	-	CASSQDLGNTIYF	TGTGCCAGCAGCCAAGACTTGGGAAACACCATATATTTT
TRBV5-5	TRBJ1-1	-	-	CASSLKTGRIMNTEAFF	TGTGCCAGCAGCCTTAAAACAGGGAGGATTATGAACACTGAAGCTTTCTTT
TRBV12-3/TRBV12-4	TRBJ1-1	few	-	CASSWTENTEAFF	TGTGCCAGCAGTTGGACCGAGAACACTGAAGCTTTCTTT
TRBV2	TRBJ2-3	-	-	CASSDYLTQYF	TGTGCCAGCAGTGACTATTTGACGCAGTATTTT
TRBV18	TRBJ1-1	-	TRBD1	CASSLGTGVSSEAFF	TGTGCCAGCTCACTGGGGACAGGTGTGAGTTCTGAAGCTTTCTTT
TRBV4-3	TRBJ1-5	few	-	CASSQGVGTGQPQHF	TGCGCCAGCAGCCAAGGGGTAGGGACGGGCCAGCCCCAGCATTTT
TRBV5-1	TRBJ2-1	many	TRBD1	CASSSTGGYNEQFF	TGCGCCAGCAGCTCGACAGGGGGCTACAATGAGCAGTTCTTC
TRBV29-1	TRBJ1-2	-	-	CSADPLGVNYGYTF	TGCAGCGCTGATCCTTTGGGGGTTAACTATGGCTACACCTTC
TRBV20-1	TRBJ2-1	-	TRBD2	CSASGGGAKSAYNEQFF	TGCAGTGCTAGTGGCGGGGGGGCTAAGAGTGCCTACAATGAGCAGTTCTTC
TRBV7-3	TRBJ2-1	few	-	CASSLQGGGYDEQFF	TGTGCCAGCAGCTTACAGGGCGGGGGCTACGACGAGCAGTTCTTC
TRBV12-3/TRBV12-4	TRBJ2-5	-	-	CASSLIGGRETQYF	TGTGCCAGCAGTTTAATCGGGGGGCGAGAGACCCAGTACTTC
TRBV10-3	TRBJ2-3	-	-	CAIRQPADLTQYF	TGTGCCATCCGGCAGCCGGCAGACTTAACGCAGTATTTT
TRBV7-2	TRBJ2-1	few	-	CASSFGSHNEQFF	TGTGCCAGCAGCTTCGGCAGCCACAATGAGCAGTTCTTC
TRBV10-3	TRBJ2-1	-	TRBD2	CAISVMASGGALNEQFF	TGTGCCATCAGTGTAATGGCTAGCGGGGGGGCCCTGAATGAGCAGTTCTTC
TRBV5-1	TRBJ2-7	few	TRBD1	CASSLAFQRTGSYEQYF	TGCGCCAGCAGCTTGGCCTTTCAGCGGACAGGGTCCTACGAGCAGTACTTC
TRBV10-3	TRBJ1-2	-	-	CAISEPGAWYGYTF	TGTGCCATCAGTGAGCCCGGGGCATGGTATGGCTACACCTTC
TRBV25-1	TRBJ1-2	-	TRBD1	CASSVPEQGFYGYTF	TGTGCCAGCAGTGTTCCCGAACAGGGGTTCTATGGCTACACCTTC
TRBV6-1	TRBJ1-2	-	-	CASSGLILTGRNYGYTF	TGTGCCAGCAGTGGATTGATACTGACAGGAAGAAACTATGGCTACACCTTC
TRBV7-3	TRBJ1-2	few	-	CASSLTFQGDGYTF	TGTGCCAGCAGCTTAACGTTCCAGGGCGATGGCTACACCTTC
TRBV24-1	TRBJ2-3	-	-	CATSDPSVDTQYF	TGTGCCACCAGTGACCCGAGTGTGGATACGCAGTATTTT
TRBV11-2	TRBJ2-7	few	-	CASRTGGEQYF	TGTGCCAGCAGAACGGGTGGCGAGCAGTACTTC
TRBV20-1	TRBJ2-5	few	-	CSARDRGFSETQYF	TGCAGTGCTAGAGACCGGGGTTTCTCGGAGACCCAGTACTTC
TRBV12-3/TRBV12-4	TRBJ2-7	once	-	CASTDRAFSYNEQYF	TGTGCCAGCACCGACAGAGCCTTTTCCTACAATGAGCAGTACTTC
TRBV7-2	TRBJ2-7	-	-	CASSPVGASYEQYF	TGTGCCAGCAGCCCGGTGGGGGCGTCCTACGAGCAGTACTTC
TRBV5-1	TRBJ2-5	-	TRBD2	CASTAGEGLATQYF	TGCGCCAGCACTGCCGGGGAGGGTTTAGCGACCCAGTACTTC